The 6 T cell receptor beta chains listed next were all sequenced from one sample in a study of shared clonotypes between healthy human individuals. Clones were sequenced by immunoSEQ multiplex PCR, and TCRdb holds only the in-frame ones, with some missing. This sample has some 1.4 million clones, with roughly 96% found just once. The sequenced sample was naive CD4+ T cells sorted from blood. Indicated subset: CD45RA+ positively selected. Every receptor here comes from a man aged 25-45 years in good health.

J is TRBJ2-7 and V is TRBV7-9, with 9 bases fitting TRBD2. CDR3 length: 15 amino acids. The germline gives CDR1 SEHNR, CDR2 FQNEAQ (reference sequence). V gave up 3 bases and J gave up 4 bases; unmatched junction bases: 7. CDR3 coding DNA: TGTGCCAGCAGCTTTAGCGGGAGTTCGGATTACGAGCAGTACTTC. It encodes CASSFSGSSDYEQYF.

This chain joins TRBV9 and TRBJ1-2; 8 nucleotides match TRBD1. Germline loops: CDR1 SGDLS, CDR2 YYNGEE. The CDR3 is made up of 14 amino acids. The J segment lost 4 bases and the V segment lost 3 bases, leaving 5 bases of the junction unmatched. CDR3 region: CASSAVDRVYGYTF. The CDR3 nucleotides are TGTGCCAGCAGCGCAGTGGACAGGGTCTATGGCTACACCTTC.

Of note for this clone: A junction end diverges from the germline sequence, so it may reflect a read error. The V call is TRBV15, the J call TRBJ2-7, with 9 bases fitting TRBD1. Looked up from germline, CDR1 is LNHNV and CDR2 is YYDKDF (reference sequence). The CDR3 length is 13 residues. The CDR3 reads CATSPRGTGLRDF. The CDR3 DNA reads as TGTGCCACCAGCCCCCGAGGGACAGGGTTACGGGACTTC.

J is TRBJ1-5 and V is TRBV2, with D hard to call. CDR1 is SNHLY, CDR2 FYNNEI, per germline. The V end lost 3 bases, the J end lost 1 base, and 7 bases lay between the germline ends. The CDR3 length is 14 residues. Written as DNA, the CDR3 is TGTGCCAGCAGTGACGTCGAAAGCAATCAGCCCCAGCATTTT. Translating gives CASSDVESNQPQHF.

The genes are TRBV29-1 and TRBJ2-3; D is uncertain. Trimming took 1 base from V and 3 from J, leaving 5 bases between them. The CDR3 has 12 residues. From germline, CDR1 is SQVTM and CDR2 ANQGSEA. Here the CDR3 DNA reads TGCAGCGTTGAAGGATATACAGATACGCAGTATTTT. It yields the protein CSVEGYTDTQYF.

The rearrangement uses TRBV6-1 and TRBJ1-5; D perhaps matches TRBD1 (6 bases). Trimming left V 8 bases short and J 9 bases short, with 14 bases between. Germline V gene sequence: CDR1 MNHNS, CDR2 SASEGT. The CDR3 runs 12 residues. The CDR3 here is CASSLRGRPQHF. CDR3 sequence (DNA): TGTGCCAGCTCCCTCAGGGGTCGGCCCCAGCATTTT.